The 20 T cell receptor beta chains listed next were all sequenced from one sample in a study of OX40 agonist ivuxolimab in advanced cancers. The assay was immunoSEQ multiplex PCR, and TCRdb's table has in-frame clones only and misses some. The data contain about 60,000 clones, around 80% of them singletons. Here the sequenced sample was CD4+ or CD8+ T cells sorted from blood, taken in a trial of the OX40 agonist ivuxolimab. Receptors originate from an adult with an advanced solid tumor such as melanoma, head and neck, liver or kidney cancer.

The CDR3 reads CASSLGQGGYGYTF. The CDR3 DNA sequence: TGTGCCAGTAGCCTTGGACAGGGAGGCTATGGCTACACCTTC. The V call is TRBV19, the J call TRBJ1-2, with 8 bases that match TRBD1. CDR3 size: 14 residues. The germline CDR1 and CDR2 sequences are LNHDA and SQIVND (reference sequence). V dropped 6 bases and J dropped 4; count of bases not matched to a gene: 7.

The chain combines TRBV19 with TRBJ2-2, with D perhaps assigned TRBD1 or TRBD2 (5 bases each). CDR3 length: 17 residues. V was pared by 4 bases and J by 0 bases, with 15 bases between. From germline, CDR1 is LNHDA and CDR2 SQIVND (reference sequence). The CDR3 sequence: CASSRPGTSTNTGELFF. For the CDR3, the DNA is TGTGCCAGTAGTAGACCCGGGACCTCTACGAACACCGGGGAGCTGTTTTTT.

V usage is TRBV19 and J usage is TRBJ1-5; D might be TRBD1 (5 bases). The CDR3 covers 14 residues. In germline, CDR1 is LNHDA, CDR2 SQIVND (reference sequence). V was shortened by 5 bases and J by 6 bases, with 14 bases between the two germline ends. Here the CDR3 DNA reads TGTGCCAGTAGTGTGGGTGGGACGGGTCAGCCCCAGCATTTT. It specifies CASSVGGTGQPQHF.

The V call is TRBV10-3, the J call TRBJ1-1; tentatively, D is TRBD1 (5 bases). Germline V gives CDR1 ENHRY, CDR2 SYGVKD. CDR3 length: 15 residues. Trimming removed 2 bases from V and 5 bases from J, with 15 bases in between. The DNA for the CDR3 is TGTGCCATCAGTGAGCAGGGTATGGAGTCTACTGAAGCTTTCTTT. Translation gives CAISEQGMESTEAFF.

This sequence joins TRBV5-6 and TRBJ2-7; 8 bases map to TRBD1. The CDR3 spans 15 residues. Losses at the gene ends were 4 bases for V and 5 bases for J; bases not matched to a gene: 11. Germline values: CDR1 SGHDT, CDR2 YYEEEE. The CDR3 DNA follows: TGTGCCAGCAGCCCAAGGACAGGGTTAATCGACGAGCAGTACTTC. Translated, it gives CASSPRTGLIDEQYF.

The CDR3 sequence: CATSRGEQGSEKLFF. The DNA for the CDR3 is TGTGCCACCAGCAGAGGAGAACAGGGGAGTGAAAAACTGTTTTTT. The chain carries TRBV15 and TRBJ1-4, with 7 bases that match TRBD1. The CDR3 is made up of 15 amino acids. Germline V gives CDR1 LNHNV, CDR2 YYDKDF (reference sequence). Trimming removed 1 base from V and 7 bases from J; junction bases left unmatched: 6.

CDR3 loop: CASSLVADTQYF. The CDR3 nucleotides are TGTGCCAGCAGCTTAGTTGCAGATACGCAGTATTTT. The chain has TRBV7-9 and TRBJ2-3; D unresolved. This CDR3 is built from 12 residues. The germline CDR1 and CDR2 sequences are SEHNR and FQNEAQ (reference sequence). V lost 1 base to trimming and J lost 4 bases, with 3 bases between them.

This clone was counted only a few times. The chain carries TRBV5-1 and TRBJ2-1; TRBD1 matches at 9 bases. This CDR3 is built from 15 residues. Germline lookup yields CDR1 SGHRS and CDR2 YFSETQ. J gave up 6 bases and V 4 bases, and 8 bases lay outside the gene matches. The DNA for the CDR3 is TGCGCCAGCAGCACGGGGGGACAGGGCCCCAATGAGCAGTTCTTC. Translation: CASSTGGQGPNEQFF.

The chain combines TRBV18 with TRBJ2-7; tentative D call: TRBD2 (5 bases). The CDR3 totals 13 residues. CDR1 and CDR2 (germline): KGHSH, LQKENI. V lost 3 bases and J lost 2, with 8 bases in between. The CDR3, as DNA: TGTGCCAGCTCACCGGGGAGAACCTACGAGCAGTACTTC. This sequence encodes CASSPGRTYEQYF.

The rearrangement uses TRBV18 and TRBJ2-7; D gene uncertain. The CDR3 loop spans 11 amino acids. The V gene lost 5 bases and the J gene lost 5 bases, with 7 bases spanning the gap. Germline loops: CDR1 KGHSH, CDR2 LQKENI. In DNA, the CDR3 is TGTGCCAGCTCAACGAGGCACGAGCAGTACTTC. Protein: CASSTRHEQYF.

The chain has TRBV7-2 and TRBJ1-2; D unresolved. The CDR3 is 15 residues long. With 4 bases removed from V and 0 bases from J, the gap between germline ends came to 12 bases. Germline CDR1 is SGHTA and CDR2 is FQGNSA. This CDR3 reads CASSSKTMTNYGYTF. Here the CDR3 DNA reads TGTGCCAGCAGCTCTAAGACGATGACTAACTATGGCTACACCTTC.

The rearrangement joins TRBV18 to TRBJ1-3, with D uncertain. Germline-derived CDR1 and CDR2 are KGHSH and LQKENI. The CDR3 has 17 amino acids. V gave up 4 bases and J gave up 0 bases, with 16 bases separating them. CDR3 in amino acids: CASSLTWEGYSGNTIYF. The CDR3 nucleotides are TGTGCCAGCTCACTAACCTGGGAGGGCTACTCTGGAAACACCATATATTTT.

The V call is TRBV9, the J call TRBJ1-1, with D possibly TRBD1 on 5 matching bases. Trimming left V 3 bases short and J 1 base short, with 10 bases between. Germline V gene lookup returns CDR1 SGDLS and CDR2 YYNGEE. CDR3 length equals 14 residues. The CDR3 is CASSAGTGNTEAFF. In nucleotides, the CDR3 is TGTGCCAGCAGCGCCGGGACGGGGAACACTGAAGCTTTCTTT. The full variable domain, in which reference TRBV9 and TRBJ1-1 provide the parts outside the CDR3, is DSGVTQTPKHLITATGQRVTLRCSPRSGDLSVYWYQQSLDQGLQFLIQYYNGEERAKGNILERFSAQQFPDLHSELNLSSLELGDSALYFCASSAGTGNTEAFFGQGTRLTVV.

V is TRBV19 and J is TRBJ2-2; D remains ambiguous. V gave up 6 bases and J gave up 5 bases, with 10 bases separating them. CDR3 length: 13 residues. Per germline, CDR1 LNHDA and CDR2 SQIVND (reference sequence). CDR3 sequence: CASRRGGTGELFF. DNA for the CDR3: TGTGCCAGTAGGAGAGGTGGGACCGGGGAGCTGTTTTTT.

This clone was observed a handful of times. The gene calls are TRBV2 and TRBJ2-5, with D hard to call. The CDR3 has 13 residues. Germline V gene data show CDR1 as SNHLY and CDR2 as FYNNEI. V was shortened by 2 bases and J by 7 bases, with 11 bases between the two germline ends. The CDR3 DNA follows: TGTGCCAGCAGTGAAACCGGGTCCGGGACCCAGTACTTC. Its protein product is CASSETGSGTQYF.

The chain couples TRBV13 to TRBJ2-2, with D maybe TRBD1 (6 bases). V lost 5 bases to trimming and J lost 1 base, with 8 bases between them. The CDR3 consists of 14 residues. Germline CDR1 PRHDT, CDR2 FYEKMQ (reference sequence). The CDR3 sequence: CASSPQGNTGELFF. In nucleotides, the CDR3 is TGTGCCAGCAGCCCACAGGGGAACACCGGGGAGCTGTTTTTT.

CDR3 loop: CASSLGTGVYEQYF. The CDR3 DNA sequence: TGTGCCAGTAGTTTGGGAACAGGTGTCTACGAGCAGTACTTC. The chain employs TRBV19 and TRBJ2-7, with D maybe TRBD1 (5 bases). Per germline, CDR1 LNHDA and CDR2 SQIVND (reference sequence). Trimming stripped 5 bases from V and 3 bases from J, with 14 bases between. The CDR3 is 14 amino acids.

The chain links TRBV10-3 to TRBJ1-3; D unclear. Between the trimmed V and J ends, which lost 11 bases and 0 bases, there was a span of 11 bases. The CDR3 contains 13 residues. Germline V gene data show CDR1 as ENHRY and CDR2 as SYGVKD. CDR3 nucleotide sequence: TGTGCCTCGGTAGCGGGCTCTGGAAACACCATATATTTT. It yields the protein CASVAGSGNTIYF.

The chain recombines TRBV6-5 with TRBJ1-1; D is possibly TRBD1 (5 bases). Looked up from germline, CDR1 is MNHEY and CDR2 is SVGAGI. The CDR3 extends over 11 amino acids. V was clipped by 10 bases and J by 10 bases, with 16 bases between them. Written as DNA, the CDR3 is TGTGCCACCGTAGGGACCAGAGGAGCTTTCTTT. This gives the protein CATVGTRGAFF.

The V and J genes are TRBV11-2 and TRBJ2-3; 10 positions agree with TRBD2. V shed 5 bases and J 5 bases; nucleotides not matched to a gene: 7. The length of the CDR3 is 15 residues. Germline CDR1 is SGHAT and CDR2 is FQNNGV. DNA of the CDR3: TGTGCCAGCAGCAGACAGCGGGGGGGACGAGATACGCAGTATTTT. Encoded protein: CASSRQRGGRDTQYF.